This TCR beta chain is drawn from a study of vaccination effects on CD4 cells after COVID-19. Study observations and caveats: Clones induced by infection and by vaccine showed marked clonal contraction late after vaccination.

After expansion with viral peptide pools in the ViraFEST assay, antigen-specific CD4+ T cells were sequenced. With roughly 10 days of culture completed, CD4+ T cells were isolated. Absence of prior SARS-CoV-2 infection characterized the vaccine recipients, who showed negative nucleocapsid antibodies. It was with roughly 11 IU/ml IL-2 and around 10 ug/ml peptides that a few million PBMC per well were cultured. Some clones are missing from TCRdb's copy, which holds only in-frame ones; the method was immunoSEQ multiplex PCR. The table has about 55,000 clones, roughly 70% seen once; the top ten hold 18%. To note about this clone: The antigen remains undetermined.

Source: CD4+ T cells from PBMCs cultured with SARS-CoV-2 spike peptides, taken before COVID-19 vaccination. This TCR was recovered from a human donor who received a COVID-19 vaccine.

The chain's CDR3 is CASTSGGTEAFF. In DNA, the CDR3 is TGTGCCAGCACCAGCGGTGGCACTGAAGCTTTCTTT. The chain uses TRBV7-9 and TRBJ1-1; D is unclear. V lost 7 bases and J lost 4, with 10 bases in between. Germline V gene lookup returns CDR1 SEHNR and CDR2 FQNEAQ (reference sequence). The CDR3 spans 12 residues.